Described below is a single T cell receptor (beta chain) sequence and its context. Original handling: Scientists estimated how many nucleated cells there were by amplifying reference gene primers. Clones were sequenced by immunoSEQ multiplex PCR, and TCRdb holds only the in-frame ones, with some missing. V and J calls and clone size come straight from that table; D and trimming were deduced from the DNA. The table lists 130,000 to 150,000 clones, 80% of them singletons. These data belong to a study of blood T cell repertoires in COVID-19. Study-wide context: Researchers got acute and convalescent COVID-19 samples from the United States, Italy and Spain. PBMCs, B-cell-depleted T cells, or T cells provided the cDNA or gDNA that made up the material.

The V end was cut by 4 bases, the J end by 5 bases, with 17 bases between. The CDR3 contains 15 residues. The germline CDR1 and CDR2 sequences are KGHSH and LQKENI. The chain combines TRBV18 with TRBJ2-5, with a possible D match to TRBD1 (6 bases). Sequenced: peripheral blood. This TCR was sampled from a man between 65 and 85 years old who had recovered from COVID-19. CDR3 protein: CASSRATGSLETQYF. CDR3 coding DNA: TGTGCCAGCTCACGCGCGACAGGATCCCTCGAGACCCAGTACTTC.